The 23 T cell receptor beta chains in this list originate from one sample, sequenced in a study of CD8+CD57+ T cells in acquired aplastic anemia. Genomic DNA acted as the template from which TCR beta VDJ combination and CDR3 sequence profiling were carried out. TCRdb passed the reads through MiXCR, listing each CDR3 protein once. The table lists roughly 58,000 distinct CDR3 sequences, around 50% of them singletons. Sample: sorted CD4+, CD8+, or CD8+CD57+ T cells (not recorded which) from PBMCs. Every receptor here comes from a human donor in good health, serving as a control.

This clonotype was seen at least ten times. This CDR3 is CASSSTGTSGANTDTQYF. Written as DNA, the CDR3 is TGTGCCAGTAGTTCTACCGGGACTAGCGGGGCGAACACAGATACGCAGTATTTT. The chain links TRBV19 to TRBJ2-3, with TRBD2 matching over 13 bases. Germline values: CDR1 LNHDA, CDR2 SQIVND (reference sequence). V was clipped by 5 bases and J by 2 bases; unmatched bases: 10. The CDR3 has 18 residues.

This clonotype was observed many times. This CDR3 reads CSATGQGSYEQYF. For the CDR3, the DNA is TGCAGTGCTACGGGACAGGGCTCCTACGAGCAGTACTTC. The V and J genes are TRBV20-1 and TRBJ2-7; 9 nucleotides line up with TRBD1. This CDR3 spans 13 amino acids. Trimming at V came to 4 bases and at J to 0 bases, leaving 1 base not matched to a gene. CDR1 and CDR2 from the germline V gene are DFQATT and SNEGSKA (reference sequence).

The chain joins TRBV10-3 to TRBJ2-1; D is ambiguous. Per germline, CDR1 ENHRY and CDR2 SYGVKD. The CDR3 runs to 16 residues. V lost 0 bases and J 4 bases, leaving 13 bases between the germline ends. The DNA of the CDR3 is TGTGCCATCAGTGAGTCGGCATCGGGCTATTACAATGAGCAGTTCTTC. Its protein product is CAISESASGYYNEQFF.

The chain carries TRBV6-1 and TRBJ2-7; a possible D gene is TRBD2 (6 bases). Germline lookup yields CDR1 MNHNS and CDR2 SASEGT. V lost 6 bases and J lost 0, with 18 bases in between. The CDR3 contains 16 residues. The CDR3 region is CASRKPGLASSYEQYF. The CDR3 coding sequence is TGTGCCAGCAGGAAACCGGGACTGGCCAGCTCCTACGAGCAGTACTTC.

The chain has TRBV29-1 and TRBJ2-1, with D perhaps matching TRBD2 (6 bases). Germline lookup yields CDR1 SQVTM and CDR2 ANQGSEA. The CDR3 runs to 14 residues. The V end lost 8 bases, the J end lost 0 bases, and 14 bases lay between the germline ends. CDR3 in DNA: TGCAGCCTTTCTGGCGGGAACTCCTACAATGAGCAGTTCTTC. Amino acid sequence: CSLSGGNSYNEQFF.

By its share, this clonotype is medium-sized. This sequence joins TRBV10-2 and TRBJ2-3; the D gene could be TRBD1 or TRBD2 (5 bases each). The CDR3 loop spans 16 amino acids. Germline values: CDR1 WSHSY, CDR2 SAAADI. The V and J ends lost 6 bases and 0 bases respectively, with 16 bases between them. The CDR3: CASRGQGALSTDTQYF. The CDR3 DNA follows: TGCGCCAGCAGGGGGCAGGGAGCCCTTAGCACAGATACGCAGTATTTT.

In its sample, this clonotype was seen many times. The CDR3 region has the DNA TGCGCCAGCAGCTTTGGACGGGACAATGAGCAGTTCTTC. Translation gives CASSFGRDNEQFF. The chain couples TRBV5-1 to TRBJ2-1; D unclear. This CDR3 spans 13 amino acids. V shed 2 bases and J shed 5 bases, with 8 bases lying between them. Germline V gene lookup returns CDR1 SGHRS and CDR2 YFSETQ. The full variable domain, rest sourced from reference TRBV5-1 and TRBJ2-1, is KAGVTQTPRYLIKTRGQQVTLSCSPISGHRSVSWYQQTPGQGLQFLFEYFSETQRNKGNFPGRFSGRQFSNSRSEMNVSTLELGDSALYLCASSFGRDNEQFFGPGTRLTVL.

The rearrangement links TRBV7-9 to TRBJ1-5; D not resolved. Trimming took 3 bases from V and 4 from J, leaving 4 bases between them. Looked up from germline, CDR1 is SEHNR and CDR2 is FQNEAQ (reference sequence). The CDR3 extends over 12 amino acids. Here the CDR3 reads CASSLPNQPQHF. In DNA, the CDR3 is TGTGCCAGCAGCTTGCCAAATCAGCCCCAGCATTTT.

This clonotype has at least ten counts. J is TRBJ2-5 and V is TRBV5-5; D is possibly TRBD1 (6 bases). The length of the CDR3 is 15 residues. V was cut by 4 bases and J by 2 bases, with 15 bases left in between. The V gene's germline CDR1 is SGHKS and CDR2 YYEKEE (reference sequence). CDR3 DNA: TGTGCCAGCAGCCGATTAACTGGACAGCAAGAGACCCAGTACTTC. It specifies CASSRLTGQQETQYF.

About this clonotype: Sequence at one end of the junction differs from germline and may be a read error. V usage is TRBV7-3 and J usage is TRBJ2-3, with D perhaps matching TRBD2 (6 bases). This CDR3 is 13 amino acids long. In germline, CDR1 is SGHTA, CDR2 FQGTGA. The CDR3 spells CASGFPGADTQYF. Here the CDR3 DNA reads TGCGCCAGCGGCTTTCCGGGGGCAGATACGCAGTATTTT.

CDR3 DNA: TGTGCCACCAGCAGAGGGGGTCGCACAGATACGCAGTATTTT. Translated, it gives CATSRGGRTDTQYF. The chain is built from TRBV15 and TRBJ2-3, with no clear D. The CDR3 is 14 amino acids. Germline V lookup: CDR1 LNHNV, CDR2 YYDKDF (reference sequence). V lost 1 base to trimming and J lost 1 base, with 6 bases between them.

There are many counts of this clonotype. The gene calls are TRBV30 and TRBJ1-3, with D unclear. V was trimmed by 3 bases and J by 3 bases, leaving 9 bases between them. CDR3 length: 13 amino acids. The germline CDR1 and CDR2 sequences are GTSNPN and SVGIG (reference sequence). The CDR3 region is CAWSSGGGNTIYF. CDR3 coding DNA: TGTGCCTGGAGCAGCGGCGGTGGAAACACCATATATTTT.

This sequence joins TRBV19 and TRBJ2-3, with 10 positions matching TRBD1. Per the germline V gene, CDR1 is LNHDA and CDR2 is SQIVND (reference sequence). The V segment lost 6 bases and the J segment 9 bases; nucleotides outside the gene matches: 9. CDR3 size: 14 residues. CDR3 in amino acids: CASRRPGQGTTQYF. The DNA for the CDR3 is TGTGCCAGTAGGAGACCGGGACAGGGGACCACGCAGTATTTT.

CDR3 sequence reads: CATSSGTSYEQYF. The CDR3, as DNA: TGTGCCACCAGTTCCGGGACGTCCTACGAGCAGTACTTC. The chain couples TRBV15 to TRBJ2-7, with D possibly being TRBD1 or TRBD2 (5 bases each). Trimming left V 6 bases short and J 1 base short, with 10 bases between. In germline, CDR1 is LNHNV, CDR2 YYDKDF (reference sequence). This CDR3 is built from 13 residues.

CDR3 loop: CASSRRGAEYLSYTF. CDR3 in DNA: TGTGCCAGTAGTCGGAGGGGTGCAGAGTATTTGAGCTACACCTTC. This sequence joins TRBV19 and TRBJ1-2; D may be TRBD1 (5 bases). The CDR3 has 15 residues. CDR1 and CDR2 (germline): LNHDA, SQIVND (reference sequence). V gave up 5 bases and J gave up 9 bases, with 22 bases separating them.

As concerns this clonotype: This may come from a read error, since a much larger clone is one base off. The V and J genes are TRBV3-1 and TRBJ1-5; 10 bases align to TRBD1. This CDR3 is 17 amino acids long. Germline assignment: CDR1 LGHDT and CDR2 YNNKEL (reference sequence). The CDR3 DNA sequence: TGTGCCAGCAGCCAAGGGACAGGGGGAGTTAGCAATCAGCCCCAGCGTTTT. Protein sequence: CASSQGTGGVSNQPQRF.

This clonotype was observed a handful of times. The chain is built from TRBV24-1 and TRBJ1-2; the D gene is possibly TRBD1 (5 bases). CDR3 size: 12 residues. The V and J ends lost 3 bases and 5 bases respectively, with 6 bases between them. Germline lookup yields CDR1 KGHDR and CDR2 SFDVKD. The CDR3 sequence is CATSDPGYGYTF. CDR3 coding DNA: TGTGCCACCAGTGATCCAGGGTATGGCTACACCTTC.

The V call is TRBV15, the J call TRBJ1-4; D ambiguous. This CDR3 has 12 amino acids. Germline CDR1 reads LNHNV; CDR2 reads YYDKDF (reference sequence). The V gene lost 4 bases and the J gene lost 5 bases, with 5 bases spanning the gap. The CDR3 DNA reads TGTGCCACCAGCACGGAGAATGAAAAACTGTTTTTT. It codes for CATSTENEKLFF.

The gene calls are TRBV20-1 and TRBJ2-5; unclear D gene. Germline CDR1 is DFQATT and CDR2 is SNEGSKA (reference sequence). The CDR3 has 13 amino acids. The V gene lost 2 bases and the J gene lost 5 bases, with 12 bases spanning the gap. This chain's CDR3 is CSARPSARETQYF. The CDR3, as DNA: TGCAGTGCTAGACCCTCCGCGAGGGAGACCCAGTACTTC.

Worth noting for this clonotype: One end of the junction is discordant with germline, which a read error may explain. This sequence joins TRBV5-4 and TRBJ2-7; D is perhaps TRBD2 (5 bases). The CDR3 covers 15 residues. In germline, CDR1 is SGHNT, CDR2 YYREEE (reference sequence). This CDR3 reads CASSLEVGDGYEQYF. The CDR3 region has the DNA TGTGCTAGCAGCTTGGAGGTGGGAGACGGCTACGAGCAGTACTTC.

This clonotype was observed at least ten times. V usage is TRBV20-1 and J usage is TRBJ2-3; TRBD2 aligns across 9 bases. The V gene's germline CDR1 is DFQATT and CDR2 SNEGSKA (reference sequence). The length of the CDR3 is 15 residues. The junction had 8 bases not matched to a gene; V was cut back by 6 bases and J by 1 base. The CDR3, as DNA: TGCAGTGCCTCACTTCGACTAGCGGGCACAGATACGCAGTATTTT. Translating it yields CSASLRLAGTDTQYF.

The chain uses TRBV28 and TRBJ1-2, with D possibly matching TRBD1 (5 bases). CDR3 length: 12 amino acids. V was pared by 6 bases and J by 3 bases, with 8 bases between. Per the germline V gene, CDR1 is MDHEN and CDR2 is SYDVKM. CDR3 loop: CASSGGDYGYTF. DNA of the CDR3: TGTGCCAGCAGCGGGGGGGACTATGGCTACACCTTC.

Judged by abundance, this clonotype is medium-sized. Written as DNA, the CDR3 is TGTGCCACCAGCAGGGTTCTGAGTCTCCTAGACGAGCAGTACTTC. Its protein product is CATSRVLSLLDEQYF. The chain is built from TRBV15 and TRBJ2-7, with no clear D. This CDR3 is built from 15 residues. Germline loops: CDR1 LNHNV, CDR2 YYDKDF (reference sequence). The V gene lost 3 bases and the J gene lost 5 bases, with 17 bases spanning the gap.